Listed below are T cell receptor beta chains from one sample, sequenced in a study of blood T cell repertoires in COVID-19. Assay used: immunoSEQ multiplex PCR; TCRdb lists only in-frame clones, some missing. The repertoire holds roughly 220,000 clones, with roughly 85% as singletons. Specimen: peripheral blood. Receptors originate from a man in his fifties who had recovered from COVID-19. Both conserved end residues are part of each CDR3. Fields, in order: CDR3 DNA, CDR3 protein, CDR3 length, clone size, J gene, D gene, V gene. The D gene is left open where the match is weak. Clone size is given for some rows only: seen once, a few or many times, or a class if the clone is expanded.

TGTGCCAGCAGCGGGGTTCCCAAGAGACAGGGTAAGATGAACACTGAAGCTTTCTTT	CASSGVPKRQGKMNTEAFF	19	NA	TRBJ1-1	TRBD1	TRBV9
TGTGCCAGTAGTACTAGGACAGGGTTGGCCACTGAAGCTTTCTTT	CASSTRTGLATEAFF	15	NA	TRBJ1-1	TRBD1	TRBV19
TGCAGTGCGAGGTTGTATGGCTACACCTTC	CSARLYGYTF	10	NA	TRBJ1-2	NA	TRBV20-1
TGTGCCTGGAGTCGTCTGACTTCTGGAAACACCATATATTTT	CAWSRLTSGNTIYF	14	once	TRBJ1-3	NA	TRBV30
TGTGCCAGCAGTTCACCGGGACTAGCCTACGAGCAGTACTTC	CASSSPGLAYEQYF	14	few	TRBJ2-7	TRBD2	TRBV28
TGCAGCGTTAGCGGGAGGGAATTAGATACGCAGTATTTT	CSVSGRELDTQYF	13	NA	TRBJ2-3	TRBD2	TRBV29-1
TGTGCCAGTAGTATAAAGGGGACAGGGGGCGATGGCTACACCTTC	CASSIKGTGGDGYTF	15	few	TRBJ1-2	TRBD1	TRBV19
TGTGCCAGCAGCTTAGCCAGGGCGCCCACAGATACGCAGTATTTT	CASSLARAPTDTQYF	15	NA	TRBJ2-3	NA	TRBV7-9
TGTGCCAGCAGTTATGGAGGGGCGGGAAATCAGCCCCAGCATTTT	CASSYGGAGNQPQHF	15	NA	TRBJ1-5	NA	TRBV6-2/TRBV6-3
TGTGCCAGCAGCTTAGGGACAGTCAACAATCAGCCCCAGCATTTT	CASSLGTVNNQPQHF	15	NA	TRBJ1-5	NA	TRBV7-2
TGTGCCAGCAGTTACTTAGCGGGGTCGTCTCAAGAGACCCAGTACTTC	CASSYLAGSSQETQYF	16	NA	TRBJ2-5	TRBD2	TRBV5-4
TGTGCCAGCAGCCCCACCATAAGAACTAGCGGGAGTCTCACCAATGAGCAGTTCTTC	CASSPTIRTSGSLTNEQFF	19	NA	TRBJ2-1	TRBD2	TRBV9
TGTGCCAGCAGCCGGGGGGGGAACACTGAAGCTTTCTTT	CASSRGGNTEAFF	13	NA	TRBJ1-1	NA	TRBV25-1
TGTGCCAGCAGTTTGTTCAGGGGAGAGACCCAGTACTTC	CASSLFRGETQYF	13	NA	TRBJ2-5	NA	TRBV28
TGTGCCAGCAGGAAGGGACAGGGGGATTCACCCCTCCACTTT	CASRKGQGDSPLHF	14	NA	TRBJ1-6	TRBD1	TRBV5-4
TGTGCCAGTAGTAGACAGGGATCTGGGGCCAACGTCCTGACTTTC	CASSRQGSGANVLTF	15	NA	TRBJ2-6	TRBD1	TRBV19
TGTGCCAGCAGTTCCGGGGACAGCGCAAATCAGCCCCAGCATTTT	CASSSGDSANQPQHF	15	once	TRBJ1-5	TRBD1	TRBV6-6
TGTGCCAGCTCACCAGCTAGGGGGAACACTGAAGCTTTCTTT	CASSPARGNTEAFF	14	few	TRBJ1-1	NA	TRBV18
TGCGCCAGCAGCCCCGTTTGGGGACAGGGGTGGGCGGATGAAAAACTGTTTTTT	CASSPVWGQGWADEKLFF	18	NA	TRBJ1-4	TRBD1	TRBV4-1
TGTGCCAGCAATATTAGGGGACAGGCGCGTCCCAACCACTATGGCTACACCTTC	CASNIRGQARPNHYGYTF	18	NA	TRBJ1-2	TRBD1	TRBV25-1
TGTGCCAGCAGCCTCGACTTGACTAGCGGGAGTTGGGCCGAGCAGTACTTC	CASSLDLTSGSWAEQYF	17	NA	TRBJ2-7	TRBD2	TRBV3-1/TRBV3-2
TGTGCCACCAGCAGAACCCGACAGGGAGCTGAAGCTTTCTTT	CATSRTRQGAEAFF	14	NA	TRBJ1-1	TRBD1	TRBV15
TGTGCCAGTAGTACAGGGACAGGGGACGGCTACACCTTC	CASSTGTGDGYTF	13	NA	TRBJ1-2	TRBD1	TRBV19
TGTGCCAGTAGTATCAGGACATCCCCGAACAGTCAGCCCCAGCATTTT	CASSIRTSPNSQPQHF	16	NA	TRBJ1-5	NA	TRBV19
TGTGCCAGCAGTCCCGGGGACAGAGCCTACGAGCAGTACTTC	CASSPGDRAYEQYF	14	NA	TRBJ2-7	TRBD1	TRBV27
TGTGCCAGCAGCTCTACAGGGGGTACTAACTATGGCTACACCTTC	CASSSTGGTNYGYTF	15	once	TRBJ1-2	TRBD1	TRBV28
TGTGCCAGCAGCTCCCTCCTAGGTGGGTACGAGCAGTACTTC	CASSSLLGGYEQYF	14	NA	TRBJ2-7	NA	TRBV6-5
TGCAGCGTGGATTCGAAGCGACAGGATGGGACTGAAGCTTTCTTT	CSVDSKRQDGTEAFF	15	NA	TRBJ1-1	NA	TRBV29-1
TGTGCCAGCAAAAAACCGGGACTAGAGGCAGATACGCAGTATTTT	CASKKPGLEADTQYF	15	NA	TRBJ2-3	TRBD2	TRBV6-5